Reported below is one T cell receptor beta chain. Its antigen is unknown. No qualities accompany the bases; no much larger clone lies one base away. The source of the sample is a study of cytomegalovirus exposure and HLA in healthy donors (dated by TCRdb to about 2017). Study-level background: An earlier analysis of approximately 590 of the donors reported roughly 300 Gb of sequence data and more than 90 million unique TCR beta sequences from about 200 million T cells. About 280 gigabases of sequencing data and tens of millions of unique TCR sequences were included in an early release covering about 600 HLA-typed donors. All discovery cohort repertoires had been generated using a single sequencing platform. Donor age, sex, ethnicity and CMV serostatus were compiled together with the repertoire data. The number of donors typed differed by locus, with roughly 629-640 for A, B, C, DRB1 and DQB1, over 500 for DQA1, under 610 for DPA1, and around 450 for DPB1. Roughly 5 DR-DQ haplotypes were treated as single units for association and clustering because of strong linkage in the cohort. The aim of the study was to test whether cataloging public T cell receptors could identify signatures of past pathogen exposure. High-throughput TCR immunosequencing, statistical association of individual TCRs with disease status, and machine learning were combined to predict cytomegalovirus infection status. The study used immunosequencing to profile the T cell repertoires of several hundred subjects and linked those repertoires to cytomegalovirus serostatus. An earlier analysis of some 500 of the donors applied high-throughput TCR beta sequencing to assess whether each TCR beta V gene segment acted as functional or pseudogenic. Besides the first cohort of approximately 670 subjects, a separate validation cohort made up of 120 different subjects was used. HLA typing included class I and class II loci at four-digit resolution. In a later analysis, previously published TCR beta repertoires from 666 donors were re-analyzed and high-resolution HLA genotyping was added so that TCR occurrence patterns could be studied. On average, roughly 250,000 unique TCR beta nucleotide sequences were sequenced per donor among 398 genotyped donors of the cohort, with roughly 20% of those sequences being non-productive. The later analysis used no new phenotypic data to find candidate immune exposures, relying instead on TCR beta sequences and their occurrence across donors. A later genetic analysis took genome-wide SNP genotypes for about 55% of the roughly 670 donors and used that subset as a discovery cohort. Of the roughly 420 genotyped donors, 81% were placed in the genetic ancestry cluster associated with self-reported Caucasian donors. What the work shows at the level of the full study, not this receptor alone: Correlated functional status among segregating V segments might be attributable to linkage disequilibrium, but an unknown experimental factor could not be ruled out. The only immune exposure information available for the cohort was CMV serostatus. Sequencing depth was assumed to be roughly uniform across donors in the presence/absence analyses, though that assumption may not hold. A later genetic analysis reported fewer N-insertions in productive TCRs among donors in an Asian-associated ancestry cluster than the roughly 700-donor mean. A group of highly shared sequence variants was considered likely to be a technical artifact of the sequencing pipeline. In this cohort, only TCR beta chains were sequenced, and detectable features were limited by the absence of alpha or paired-chain data. When HLA alleles, especially DR and DQ, strongly co-occurred, attributing TCR associations to individual alleles was difficult. A later genetic analysis associated a missense DCLRE1C variant with V-gene and J-gene trimming of TCR beta chains, and an independent cohort replicated the association. An earlier analysis of 587 of the donors showed that most TCR beta V segments appeared in productive rearrangements either about 87% or about 30% of the time, which broadly matched IMGT annotations. According to a later analysis, parvovirus B19, influenza, CMV and Epstein-Barr virus appeared linked to several top co-occurrence clusters. Compared with equally common non-associated chains, HLA-associated TCR beta chains in a later analysis were more clonally expanded and had lower generation probabilities. It was suggested by the authors that the approach could potentially be generalized to other disease states and immunological phenotypes. In a later analysis, TCR association rates were found to vary across HLA loci, with the most associated TCRs seen for DRB1 alleles and the fewest for HLA-C alleles. Because HLA typing was missing for some donors at each locus, association tests included only the typed subset. Cytomegalovirus status was reported to be diagnosed by the classifier with high specificity and sensitivity in both the original and validation cohorts. In a later analysis, most CMV-associated TCR beta chains were found to appear HLA-restricted, with HLA associations seemingly driven largely by CMV exposure. Some IMGT-functional V segments, including TRBV6-2 and TRBV6-3, could not be told apart with the 87-base-pair reads, so those segments were excluded. Because counts were too low, seventeen rarely observed V segments, including chromosome 9 orphons, were left out of the earlier analysis of 500 to 750 of the donors. In a later analysis, some 18,000 TCR beta sequences were associated with specific HLA alleles at a false discovery rate of 0.05. In vitro tests confirmed that three of the cytomegalovirus-associated TCR beta chains recognize cytomegalovirus antigens. In the study, 150 to 200 TCR beta chains were listed as associated with cytomegalovirus. A further reported finding was that TCR beta sequences accurately predicted the HLA-A and HLA-B alleles for most subjects in the first cohort. Most TCR sequences were seen in very few donors, while some public TCRs were found in many individuals.

In total, 600 or so healthy bone marrow donors made up the cohort. Cohort members were all nominally healthy when sampled, although unrecorded immune exposures were likely present. The donor was CMV seropositive and was included in the group of some 290 seropositive cohort members. A peripheral blood sample was provided by each donor, and peripheral blood mononuclear cells were used for TCR beta sequencing. Genomic DNA extraction from the blood cell samples was performed with the Qiagen DNeasy Blood Extraction Kit. The method was the immunoSEQ multiplex PCR assay. The multiplex PCR relied on a mix of 60 forward primers for TCR Vbeta segments and 13 reverse primers for TCR Jbeta segments. Amplification of the CDR3 region of rearranged TCR beta genes was performed with a multiplex PCR assay on genomic DNA. Amplified TCR beta libraries were sequenced as 87-base-pair reads on the Illumina HiSeq System. The published analysis was carried out like this. A later analysis tallied tens of millions of unique TCR beta chains across the approximately 670 repertoires, and roughly 11 million of those chains were shared by two or more donors. Raw reads were error-corrected and collapsed into unique sequences with a nearest-neighbor algorithm that merged closely related sequences to remove PCR and sequencing errors. V, D and J gene segments were assigned by aligning CDR3 sequences to IMGT reference sequences. Each retained sequence needed at least a six-nucleotide match to both a V gene segment and a J gene segment. A rearrangement was called productive if the CDR3 had no stop codons and remained in frame with V and J, and every other rearrangement was called non-productive. Following IMGT convention, CDR3 was defined as the stretch from the second conserved V-encoded cysteine up to the conserved J-encoded phenylalanine. Sequences without an unambiguous match to a single V gene segment were excluded from the earlier analysis of about 640 of the donors. An earlier analysis of approximately 590 of the donors classified V segments as functional when productive rearrangements were above 56.7% and as segregating when the standard deviation between donors was above 5%. A statistical classification framework was built for diagnosing cytomegalovirus status from the catalog of TCR beta chain sequences. In a later analysis, V and J genes were assigned by comparing TCR nucleotide sequences against IMGT/GENE-DB human TR gene sequences. Using the TCRdist pipeline, a later analysis assigned CDR3 sequences along with most-parsimonious VDJ recombination scenarios. In a later analysis, every TCR beta chain was defined by the combination of its CDR3 amino acid sequence and its V-gene family, and reads without a unique V-gene family were dropped. A later analysis removed nearly 600 highly shared, low-generation-probability nucleotide sequences to deal with suspected cross-contamination and a sequencing artifact. In a later analysis, a clonal expansion index was calculated for each public chain from normalized within-repertoire ranks of inferred template counts. A later analysis computed generation probabilities with a VDJ recombination model fitted to out-of-frame rearrangements, and checked the results against IGoR. In a later analysis, hypergeometric tests were used to score TCR-TCR, TCR-HLA and TCR-CMV co-occurrence, with a repertoire-size bias correction applied to TCR pairs. In a later analysis, false discovery rates were estimated by permuting HLA or CMV assignments 20 times. In a later analysis, co-occurring TCRs were grouped using DBSCAN, with TCRdist sequence similarity added in when clustering inside HLA-allele-positive subsets. Repertoires with fewer than 30,000 or more than 120,000 public chains were left out of co-occurrence clustering, as were roughly five repertoires with anomalous nucleotide sharing. TCRdb retrieved this table from immuneACCESS and kept in-frame rearrangements only. Not all clones are present; in checked studies, unresolved V genes account for under half, and no reason is known for the remainder. V and J calls and clone size follow that table, whereas D and trimming were derived from the DNA. The sample table holds 150,000 to 200,000 clones, of which approximately 80% were seen once. The ten top clones hold 9.7% of the sample.

V is clipped by 0 bases and J by 8 bases, and the sequence between their germline boundaries is 17 bases long. Counted from cysteine to phenylalanine, this CDR3 has 17 amino acids. Solely the CDR3 DNA is kept, with 51 bases framed from the first base. Sequences PRHDT (CDR1) and FYEKMQ (CDR2) are obtained from the germline V gene (reference sequence). Here the chain combines TRBV13 and TRBJ1-6, with the D segment identity uncertain. Sequenced sample: PBMCs. The source is a man younger than 35 in good health and CMV-seropositive. The CDR3 in this case is CASSLGGTTLWDSPLHF. The bases are TGTGCCAGCAGCTTAGGGGGCACAACCCTGTGGGATTCACCCCTCCACTTT.